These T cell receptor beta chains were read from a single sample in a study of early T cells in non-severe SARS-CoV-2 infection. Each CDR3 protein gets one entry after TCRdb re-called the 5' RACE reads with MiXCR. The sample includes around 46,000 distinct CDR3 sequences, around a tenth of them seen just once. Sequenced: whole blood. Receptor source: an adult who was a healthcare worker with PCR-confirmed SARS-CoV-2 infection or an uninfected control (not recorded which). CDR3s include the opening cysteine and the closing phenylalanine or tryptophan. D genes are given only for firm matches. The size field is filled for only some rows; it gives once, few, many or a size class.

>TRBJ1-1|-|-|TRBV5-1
TGCGCCAGCAGCTCCACCGGGGGCACTGAAGCTTTCTTT
CASSSTGGTEAFF
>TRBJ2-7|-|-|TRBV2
TGTGCCAGCAGTGAAGCGGCAGGGTCCTTACGAGGGCAGTACTTC
CASSEAAGSLRGQYF
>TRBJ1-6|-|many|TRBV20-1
TGCAGTGCTAGAGATCAGGGACGCCTAAGGAATTCACCCCTCCACTTT
CSARDQGRLRNSPLHF
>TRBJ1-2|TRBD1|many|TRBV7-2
TGTGCCAGCACTTGGAACAGGGGGGCCTATGGCTACACCTTC
CASTWNRGAYGYTF
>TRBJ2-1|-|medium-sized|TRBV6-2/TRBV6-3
TGTGCCAGCAGTGATGGTGGGGAATATGAGCAGTTCTTC
CASSDGGEYEQFF
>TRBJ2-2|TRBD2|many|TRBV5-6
TGTGCCAGCAGGCGAGGACTAGCAAGGACCGGGGAGCTGTTTTTT
CASRRGLARTGELFF
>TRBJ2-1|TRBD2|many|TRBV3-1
TGTGCCAGCAGCCTACCGACTAGCGGGTTCCCAAGCTCCTACAATGAGCAGTTCTTC
CASSLPTSGFPSSYNEQFF
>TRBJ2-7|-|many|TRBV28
TGTGCCAGCAGTTTAACAGGGAGTGGCTACTACGAGCAGTACTTC
CASSLTGSGYYEQYF
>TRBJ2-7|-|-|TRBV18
TGTGCCAGCTCACCACCAGAAATCTCCTACGAGCAGTACTTC
CASSPPEISYEQYF
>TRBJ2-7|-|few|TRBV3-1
TGTGCCAGCAGCCAAGGCGGCTACGAGCAGTACTTC
CASSQGGYEQYF
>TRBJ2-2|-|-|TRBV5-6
TGTGCCAGCAGCTTGGCATTGGGGGCGAACACCGGGGAGCTGTTTTTT
CASSLALGANTGELFF
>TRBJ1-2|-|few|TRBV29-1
TGCAGCGCTGACAACAACAACTATGGCTACACCTTC
CSADNNNYGYTF
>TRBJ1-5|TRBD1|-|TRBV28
TGTGCCAGCAGACCTACAGGGGGCTACGTCAATCAGCCCCAGCATTTT
CASRPTGGYVNQPQHF
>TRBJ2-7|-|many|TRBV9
TGTGCCAGCAGCATTGGGACGGATCCCTACGAGCAGTACTTC
CASSIGTDPYEQYF
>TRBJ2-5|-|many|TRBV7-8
TGTGCCAGCAGCCCGACGACCGGATTCCGGGAGACCCAGTACTTC
CASSPTTGFRETQYF
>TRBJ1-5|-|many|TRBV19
TGTGCCAGTAGTATACAAGATGCTCAGCCCCAGCATTTT
CASSIQDAQPQHF
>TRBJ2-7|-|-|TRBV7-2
TGTGCCAGCAGCTTAGGGGCTAGCACCGAGCAGTACTTC
CASSLGASTEQYF
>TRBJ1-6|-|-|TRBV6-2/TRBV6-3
TGTGCCAGCAGTCTCGACGTTTCACCCCTCCACTTT
CASSLDVSPLHF
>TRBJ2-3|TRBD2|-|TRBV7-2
TGTGCCAGCAGCGTGGTAGCGGGAGCCCACACAGATACGCAGTATTTT
CASSVVAGAHTDTQYF
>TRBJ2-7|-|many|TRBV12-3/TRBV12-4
TGTGCCAGCAGTTTTGGACAGACCTACGAGCAGTACTTC
CASSFGQTYEQYF
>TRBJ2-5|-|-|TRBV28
TGTGCCAGCAGTTTATGGGGTACACAAGAGACCCAGTACTTC
CASSLWGTQETQYF
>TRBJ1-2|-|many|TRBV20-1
TGCAGTGCTAGAGATGGGGGGAGCTATGGCTACACCTTC
CSARDGGSYGYTF
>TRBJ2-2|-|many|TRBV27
TGTGCCAGCCACCCTATCGACAGAAGAGTGAACGGGGAGCTGTTTTTT
CASHPIDRRVNGELFF
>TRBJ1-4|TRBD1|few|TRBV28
TGTGCCAGCAGTTGGGACAGGGGCTCTGAAAAACTGTTTTTT
CASSWDRGSEKLFF
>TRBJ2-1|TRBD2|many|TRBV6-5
TGTGCCAGCAGATCATTAAGCGGGAGTTTGGATGAGCAGTTCTTC
CASRSLSGSLDEQFF
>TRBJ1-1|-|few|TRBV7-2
TGTGCCAGCAGCAGTAACGGCGGTGTCGAAGCTTTCTTT
CASSSNGGVEAFF
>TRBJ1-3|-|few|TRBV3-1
TGTGCCAGCAGCTCCGTGGCCTCTGGAAACACCATATATTTT
CASSSVASGNTIYF
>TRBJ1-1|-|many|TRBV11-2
TGTGCCAGCAGCCCCCCATTCGGGGGGAACACTGAAGCTTTCTTT
CASSPPFGGNTEAFF
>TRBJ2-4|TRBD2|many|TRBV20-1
TGCAGTGCCCCCCCAGGCGGGAGTAGAGACATTCAGTACTTC
CSAPPGGSRDIQYF
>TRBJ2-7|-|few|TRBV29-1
TGCAGCGTTGCAGGGGTTGGTTACGAGCAGTACTTC
CSVAGVGYEQYF
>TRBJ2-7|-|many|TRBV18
TGTGCCAGCTCACCCAACCAGAGACAGATCTACGAGCAGTACTTC
CASSPNQRQIYEQYF
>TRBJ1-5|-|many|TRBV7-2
TGTGCCAGCAGCATGGACACCATTCAGCCCCAGCATTTT
CASSMDTIQPQHF
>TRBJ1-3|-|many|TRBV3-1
TGTGCCAGCAGCCAAGATGGAGGGTTTCGCATATATTTT
CASSQDGGFRIYF
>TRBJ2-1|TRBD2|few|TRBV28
TGTGCCAGCGGACCGGGGACTAGTCGGAATGAGCAGTTCTTC
CASGPGTSRNEQFF
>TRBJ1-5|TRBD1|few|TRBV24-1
TGTGCCACCAGTGTGCAGGGGGATCAGCCCCAGCATTTT
CATSVQGDQPQHF
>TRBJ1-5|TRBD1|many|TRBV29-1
TGCAGCGTTGGCGGGACAGTAGGTCAGCCCCAGCATTTT
CSVGGTVGQPQHF
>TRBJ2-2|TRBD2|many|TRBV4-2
TGTGCCAGCAGCCACGGACTAGCAGCGAACACCGGGGAGCTGTTTTTT
CASSHGLAANTGELFF
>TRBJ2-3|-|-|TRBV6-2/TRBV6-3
TGTGCCAGCAGTTACTCTTATACGCAGTATTTT
CASSYSYTQYF
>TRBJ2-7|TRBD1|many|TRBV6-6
TGTGCCAGCAGTTCCTCGGGACAGATACCTGGCGAGCAGTACTTC
CASSSSGQIPGEQYF